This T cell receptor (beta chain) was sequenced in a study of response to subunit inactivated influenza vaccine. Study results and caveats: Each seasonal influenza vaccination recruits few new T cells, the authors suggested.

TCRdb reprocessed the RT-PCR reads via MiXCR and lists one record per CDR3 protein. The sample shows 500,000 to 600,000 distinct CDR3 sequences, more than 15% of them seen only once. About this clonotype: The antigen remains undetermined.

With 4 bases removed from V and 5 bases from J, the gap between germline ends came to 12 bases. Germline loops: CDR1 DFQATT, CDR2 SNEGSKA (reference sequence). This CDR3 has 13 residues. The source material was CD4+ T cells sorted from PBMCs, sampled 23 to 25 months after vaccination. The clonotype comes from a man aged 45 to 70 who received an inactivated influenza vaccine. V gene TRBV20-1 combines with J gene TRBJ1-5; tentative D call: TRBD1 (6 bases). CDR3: CSAKGQYDQPQHF. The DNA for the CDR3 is TGCAGTGCTAAGGGACAATATGATCAGCCCCAGCATTTT.